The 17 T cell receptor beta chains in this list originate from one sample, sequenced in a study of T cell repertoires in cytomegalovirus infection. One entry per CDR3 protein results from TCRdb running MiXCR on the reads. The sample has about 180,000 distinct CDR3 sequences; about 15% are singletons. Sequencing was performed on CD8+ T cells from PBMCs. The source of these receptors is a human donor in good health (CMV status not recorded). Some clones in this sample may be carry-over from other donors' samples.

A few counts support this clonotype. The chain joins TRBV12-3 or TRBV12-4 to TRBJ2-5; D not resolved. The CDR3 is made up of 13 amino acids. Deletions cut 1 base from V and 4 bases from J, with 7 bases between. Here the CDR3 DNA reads TGTGCCAGCAGTTTAGGGCTAGTAGAGACCCAGTACTTC. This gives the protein CASSLGLVETQYF.

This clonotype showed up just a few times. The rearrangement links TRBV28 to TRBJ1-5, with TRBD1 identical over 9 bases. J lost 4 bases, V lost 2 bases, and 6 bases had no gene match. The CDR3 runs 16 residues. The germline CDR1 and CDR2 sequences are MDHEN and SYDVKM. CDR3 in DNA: TGTGCCAGCAGTTTACTCGGGACAGGGTTAAATCAGCCCCAGCATTTT. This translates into CASSLLGTGLNQPQHF. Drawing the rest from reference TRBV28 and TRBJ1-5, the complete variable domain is DVKVTQSSRYLVKRTGEKVFLECVQDMDHENMFWYRQDPGLGLRLIYFSYDVKMKEKGDIPEGYSVSREKKERFSLILESASTNQTSMYLCASSLLGTGLNQPQHFGDGTRLSIL.

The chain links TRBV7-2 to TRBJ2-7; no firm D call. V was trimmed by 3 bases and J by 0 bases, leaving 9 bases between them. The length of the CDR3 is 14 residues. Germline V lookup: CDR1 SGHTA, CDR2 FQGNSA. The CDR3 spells CASSLSSSSYEQYF. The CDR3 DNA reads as TGTGCCAGCAGCTTGTCCAGCTCCTCCTACGAGCAGTACTTC.

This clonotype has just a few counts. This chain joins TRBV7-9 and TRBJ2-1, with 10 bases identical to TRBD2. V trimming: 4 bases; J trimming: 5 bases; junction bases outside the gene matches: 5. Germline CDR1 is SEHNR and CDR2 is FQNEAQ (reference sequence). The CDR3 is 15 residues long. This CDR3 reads CASSSGLAVNNEQFF. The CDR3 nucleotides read TGTGCCAGCAGCTCCGGACTAGCGGTAAACAATGAGCAGTTCTTC.

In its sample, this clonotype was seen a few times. The CDR3 here is CATVRIHLERGELFF. DNA for the CDR3: TGTGCCACCGTACGGATCCATCTAGAGCGCGGGGAGCTGTTTTTT. The chain uses TRBV7-9 and TRBJ2-2; D is uncertain. The CDR3 runs 15 residues. CDR1 and CDR2 from the germline V gene are SEHNR and FQNEAQ (reference sequence). V lost 10 bases and J lost 7, with 22 bases in between.

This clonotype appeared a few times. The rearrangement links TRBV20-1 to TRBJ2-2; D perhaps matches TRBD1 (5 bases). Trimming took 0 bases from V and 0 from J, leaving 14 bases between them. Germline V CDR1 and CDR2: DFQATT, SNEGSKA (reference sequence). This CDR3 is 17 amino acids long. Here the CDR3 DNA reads TGCAGTGCTAGAGATCTAGGGGCGGATTCGAACACCGGGGAGCTGTTTTTT. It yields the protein CSARDLGADSNTGELFF.

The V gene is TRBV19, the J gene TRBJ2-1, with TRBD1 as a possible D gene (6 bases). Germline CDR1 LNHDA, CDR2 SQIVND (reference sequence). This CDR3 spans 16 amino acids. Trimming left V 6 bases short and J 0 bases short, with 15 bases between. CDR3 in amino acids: CASSERQAGSYNEQFF. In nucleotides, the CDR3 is TGTGCCAGTAGCGAACGACAGGCGGGCTCCTACAATGAGCAGTTCTTC.

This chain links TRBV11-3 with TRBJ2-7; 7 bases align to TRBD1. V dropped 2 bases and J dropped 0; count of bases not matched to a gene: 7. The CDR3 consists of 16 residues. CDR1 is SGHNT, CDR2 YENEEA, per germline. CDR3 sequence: CASSLRQGSGSYEQYF. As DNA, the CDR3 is TGTGCCAGCAGCTTACGACAGGGTTCCGGCTCCTACGAGCAGTACTTC. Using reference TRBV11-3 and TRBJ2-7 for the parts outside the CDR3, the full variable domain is EAGVVQSPRYKIIEKKQPVAFWCNPISGHNTLYWYLQNLGQGPELLIRYENEEAVDDSQLPKDRFSAERLKGVDSTLKIQPAELGDSAVYLCASSLRQGSGSYEQYFGPGTRLTVT.

The CDR3: CASSEGGLLSTDTQYF. The CDR3 DNA reads TGTGCCAGCAGTGAAGGAGGCCTACTTAGCACAGATACGCAGTATTTT. The chain is built from TRBV25-1 and TRBJ2-3, with D tentatively TRBD2 (5 bases). V was pared by 2 bases and J by 0 bases, with 12 bases between. This CDR3 comprises 16 residues. Germline V gene lookup returns CDR1 MGHDK and CDR2 SYGVNS. The complete variable domain, with remaining parts taken from reference TRBV25-1 and TRBJ2-3, reads EADIYQTPRYLVIGTGKKITLECSQTMGHDKMYWYQQDPGMELHLIHYSYGVNSTEKGDLSSESTVSRIRTEHFPLTLESARPSHTSQYLCASSEGGLLSTDTQYFGPGTRLTVL.

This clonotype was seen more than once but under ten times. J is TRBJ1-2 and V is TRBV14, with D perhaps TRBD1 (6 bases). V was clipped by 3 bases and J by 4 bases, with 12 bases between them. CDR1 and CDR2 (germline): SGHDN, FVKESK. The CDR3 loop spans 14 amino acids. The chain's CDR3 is CASSQGDNSYGYTF. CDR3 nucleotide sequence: TGTGCCAGCAGCCAGGGGGACAATTCCTATGGCTACACCTTC.

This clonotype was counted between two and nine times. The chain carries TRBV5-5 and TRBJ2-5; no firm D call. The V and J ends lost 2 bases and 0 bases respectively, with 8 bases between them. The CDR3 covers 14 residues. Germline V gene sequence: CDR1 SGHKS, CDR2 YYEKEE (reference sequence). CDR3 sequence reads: CASSFGANQETQYF. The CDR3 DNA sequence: TGTGCCAGCAGCTTCGGCGCAAACCAAGAGACCCAGTACTTC. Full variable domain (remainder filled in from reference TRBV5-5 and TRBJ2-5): DAGVTQSPTHLIKTRGQQVTLRCSPISGHKSVSWYQQVLGQGPQFIFQYYEKEERGRGNFPDRFSARQFPNYSSELNVNALLLGDSALYLCASSFGANQETQYFGPGTRLLVL.

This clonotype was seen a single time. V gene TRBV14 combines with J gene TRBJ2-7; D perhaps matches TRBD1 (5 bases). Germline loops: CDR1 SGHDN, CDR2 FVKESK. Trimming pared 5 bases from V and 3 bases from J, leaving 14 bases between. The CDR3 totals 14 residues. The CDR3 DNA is TGTGCCAGCAGCTGGGGCGGTAAATTCTACGAGCAGTACTTC. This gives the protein CASSWGGKFYEQYF.

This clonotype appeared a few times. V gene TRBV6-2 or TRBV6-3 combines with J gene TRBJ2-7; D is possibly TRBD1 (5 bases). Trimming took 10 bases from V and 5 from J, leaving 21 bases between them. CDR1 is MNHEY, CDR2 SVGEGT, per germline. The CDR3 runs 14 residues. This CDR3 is CANRTGPSRDEQYF. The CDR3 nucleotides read TGTGCCAACAGGACCGGGCCCTCTCGGGACGAGCAGTACTTC.

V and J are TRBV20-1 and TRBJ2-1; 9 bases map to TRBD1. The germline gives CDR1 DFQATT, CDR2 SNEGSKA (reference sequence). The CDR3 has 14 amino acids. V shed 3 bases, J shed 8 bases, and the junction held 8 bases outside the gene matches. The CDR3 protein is CSASNWTGVYEQFF. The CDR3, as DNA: TGCAGTGCTAGTAACTGGACAGGGGTGTATGAGCAGTTCTTC.

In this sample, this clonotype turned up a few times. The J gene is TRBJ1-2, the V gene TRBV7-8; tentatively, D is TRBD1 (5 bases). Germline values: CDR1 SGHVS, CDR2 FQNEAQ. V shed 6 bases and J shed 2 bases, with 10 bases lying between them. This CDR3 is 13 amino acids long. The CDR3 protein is CASSPRANYGYTF. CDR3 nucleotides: TGTGCCAGCAGTCCCAGGGCGAACTATGGCTACACCTTC.

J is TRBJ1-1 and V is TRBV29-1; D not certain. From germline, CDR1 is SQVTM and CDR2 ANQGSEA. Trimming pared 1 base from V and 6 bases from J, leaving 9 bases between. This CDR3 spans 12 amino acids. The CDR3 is CSVEARSAEAFF. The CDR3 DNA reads TGCAGCGTTGAAGCTCGGTCAGCTGAAGCTTTCTTT.

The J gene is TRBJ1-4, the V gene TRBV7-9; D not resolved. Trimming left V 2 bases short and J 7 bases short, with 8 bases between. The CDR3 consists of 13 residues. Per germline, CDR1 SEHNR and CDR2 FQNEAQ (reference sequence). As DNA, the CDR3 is TGTGCCAGCAGCTTAAGATGGGGTGAAAAACTGTTTTTT. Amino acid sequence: CASSLRWGEKLFF.